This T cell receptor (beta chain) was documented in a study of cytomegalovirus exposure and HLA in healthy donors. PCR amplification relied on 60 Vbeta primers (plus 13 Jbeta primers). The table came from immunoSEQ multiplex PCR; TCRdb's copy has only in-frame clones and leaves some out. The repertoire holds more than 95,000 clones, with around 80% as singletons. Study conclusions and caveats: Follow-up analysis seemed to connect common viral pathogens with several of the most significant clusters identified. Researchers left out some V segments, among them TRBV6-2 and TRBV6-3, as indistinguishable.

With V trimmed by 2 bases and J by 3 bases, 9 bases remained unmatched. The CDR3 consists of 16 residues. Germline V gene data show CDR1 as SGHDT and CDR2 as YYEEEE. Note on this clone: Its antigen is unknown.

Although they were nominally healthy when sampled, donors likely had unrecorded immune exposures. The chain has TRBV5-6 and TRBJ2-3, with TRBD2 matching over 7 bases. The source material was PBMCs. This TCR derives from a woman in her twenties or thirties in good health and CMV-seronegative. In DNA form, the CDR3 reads TGTGCCAGCAGCTTTAATGTATGGGGGGGAACAGATACGCAGTATTTT. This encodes CASSFNVWGGTDTQYF.